This T cell receptor beta chain was found in a study of cytomegalovirus exposure and HLA in healthy donors. Study results and caveats: Accurate predictions that matched the HLA-A and HLA-B alleles of most subjects were reportedly made from TCR beta sequences.

With V trimmed by 1 base and J by 1 base, 6 bases remained unmatched. Germline V gene sequence: CDR1 LNHNV, CDR2 YYDKDF (reference sequence). The CDR3 extends over 17 amino acids. Note on this clone: What it binds is not known.

PCR involved 60 Vbeta and 13 Jbeta primers. Profiling relied on immunoSEQ multiplex PCR, and the TCRdb table lists in-frame clones only, not all of them. The table includes roughly 100,000 clones, 70% to 80% detected once. V is TRBV15 and J is TRBJ2-5; 10 nucleotides line up with TRBD1. What was sequenced was PBMCs. This TCR derives from a female donor in good health and CMV-seronegative. CDR3 protein: CATSRGSGTGVQETQYF. The CDR3 bases are TGTGCCACCAGCAGAGGCTCCGGGACAGGGGTCCAAGAGACCCAGTACTTC. Drawing the rest from reference TRBV15 and TRBJ2-5, the complete variable domain is DAMVIQNPRYQVTQFGKPVTLSCSQTLNHNVMYWYQQKSSQAPKLLFHYYDKDFNNEADTPDNFQSRRPNTSFCFLDIRSPGLGDTAMYLCATSRGSGTGVQETQYFGPGTRLLVL.